Shown below are 14 T cell receptor beta chains from a single sample sequenced in a study of control samples from healthy donors and cancer patients. TCRdb's table, derived via immunoSEQ multiplex PCR, lists solely in-frame clones and lacks some. The repertoire consists of about 120,000 clones, with 85% to 95% occurring once and the leading ten covering less than 4.5%. The specimen was blood. These receptors were collected from a young man in good health.

This sequence joins TRBV29-1 and TRBJ2-7; D is uncertain. The CDR3 has 10 amino acids. The germline CDR1 and CDR2 sequences are SQVTM and ANQGSEA. V lost 7 bases to trimming and J lost 5 bases, with 9 bases between them. CDR3 amino acids: CSAILNEQYF. The CDR3 DNA reads as TGCAGCGCGATTTTGAACGAGCAGTACTTC.

V usage is TRBV15 and J usage is TRBJ1-1; a weak D match, TRBD1 (6 bases). CDR1 and CDR2 (germline): LNHNV, YYDKDF (reference sequence). The CDR3 extends over 15 amino acids. V was clipped by 0 bases and J by 4 bases, with 12 bases between them. In DNA, the CDR3 is TGTGCCACCAGCAGAGATCAGGTCAGGGGCACTGAAGCTTTCTTT. Translation: CATSRDQVRGTEAFF.

The chain has TRBV19 and TRBJ2-7; a possible D gene is TRBD1 (7 bases). This CDR3 region has 15 residues. The V end was cut by 8 bases, the J end by 2 bases, with 19 bases between. The germline gives CDR1 LNHDA, CDR2 SQIVND (reference sequence). The chain's CDR3 is CASVMEGTEAYEQYF. As DNA, the CDR3 is TGTGCCAGTGTTATGGAGGGGACAGAGGCCTACGAGCAGTACTTC.

This chain links TRBV7-9 with TRBJ1-2; no clear D gene. Between the trimmed V and J ends, which lost 5 bases and 2 bases, there was a span of 6 bases. The germline gives CDR1 SEHNR, CDR2 FQNEAQ (reference sequence). The CDR3 runs 12 residues. The CDR3 region has the DNA TGTGCCAGCAGCGGGCAGAACTATGGCTACACCTTC. Translating gives CASSGQNYGYTF. Supplemented by reference TRBV7-9 and TRBJ1-2, the full variable domain reads DTGVSQNPRHKITKRGQNVTFRCDPISEHNRLYWYRQTLGQGPEFLTYFQNEAQLEKSRLLSDRFSAERPKGSFSTLEIQRTEQGDSAMYLCASSGQNYGYTFGSGTRLTVV.

This clone was seen a single time. J is TRBJ1-2 and V is TRBV6-4; D unclear. The V end lost 3 bases, the J end lost 6 bases, and 14 bases lay between the germline ends. Germline-derived CDR1 and CDR2 are MRHNA and SNTAGT. The CDR3 extends over 14 amino acids. The DNA for the CDR3 is TGTGCCAGCAGTGAATGGGCCCCGGCCAATGGCTACACCTTC. Translation gives CASSEWAPANGYTF.

The rearrangement uses TRBV5-1 and TRBJ2-3; TRBD2 is a possible D gene (6 bases). The ends were cut back, 2 bases at V and 1 base at J, with 14 bases in the middle. The CDR3 spans 16 residues. The germline gives CDR1 SGHRS, CDR2 YFSETQ. The CDR3 nucleotides are TGCGCCAGCAGCTTCGGAATGAGCGGGCGCACAGATACGCAGTATTTT. Its protein product is CASSFGMSGRTDTQYF.

The chain is built from TRBV6-5 and TRBJ2-1; D remains ambiguous. V was clipped by 6 bases and J by 9 bases, with 9 bases between them. The CDR3 has 11 amino acids. Germline CDR1 MNHEY, CDR2 SVGAGI. In DNA, the CDR3 is TGTGCCAGCAGAAAGATGGGTGAGCAGTTCTTC. This sequence encodes CASRKMGEQFF.

The CDR3 DNA reads as TGTGCCAGCAGTTTAGACAGGGCAAGGGAAGCTTTCTTT. Protein product: CASSLDRAREAFF. V gene TRBV12-3 or TRBV12-4 combines with J gene TRBJ1-1; D possibly corresponds to TRBD1 (6 bases). The CDR3 has 13 amino acids. V was clipped by 1 base and J by 8 bases, with 11 bases between them.

V is TRBV6-1 and J is TRBJ1-3; D ambiguous. V was shortened by 3 bases and J by 4 bases, with 13 bases between the two germline ends. From germline, CDR1 is MNHNS and CDR2 SASEGT. This CDR3 has 15 amino acids. The CDR3, as DNA: TGTGCCAGCAGTGAGGGGTCTGTCTCCGGAAACACCATATATTTT. Translation: CASSEGSVSGNTIYF.

The V gene is TRBV7-2, the J gene TRBJ2-1; D is uncertain. V dropped 2 bases and J dropped 0 bases, with 11 bases sitting between them. The CDR3 spans 16 residues. CDR1 and CDR2 from the germline V gene are SGHTA and FQGNSA. Here the CDR3 DNA reads TGTGCCAGCAGCTTAAAGGGCCGTCGCTCCTACAATGAGCAGTTCTTC. It is translated as CASSLKGRRSYNEQFF. Full variable domain (outside the CDR3, taken from reference TRBV7-2 and TRBJ2-1): GAGVSQSPSNKVTEKGKDVELRCDPISGHTALYWYRQSLGQGLEFLIYFQGNSAPDKSGLPSDRFSAERTGGSVSTLTIQRTQQEDSAVYLCASSLKGRRSYNEQFFGPGTRLTVL.

The chain combines TRBV27 with TRBJ2-4, with no clear D. The CDR3 totals 11 residues. V was trimmed by 2 bases and J by 9 bases, leaving 5 bases between them. CDR1 is MNHEY and CDR2 is SMNVEV in the germline V gene (reference sequence). This CDR3 reads CASSLNRIQYF. The CDR3 coding sequence is TGTGCCAGCAGTTTAAACCGCATTCAGTACTTC.

Here the CDR3 reads CASSFQGGYEQYF. CDR3 DNA sequence: TGTGCCAGCAGCTTCCAGGGGGGCTACGAGCAGTACTTC. The V call is TRBV7-3, the J call TRBJ2-7, with a tentative D call TRBD1 (7 bases). Germline assignment: CDR1 SGHTA and CDR2 FQGTGA. This CDR3 is built from 13 residues. The ends were cut back, 3 bases at V and 3 bases at J, with 9 bases in the middle.

This chain uses TRBV19 with TRBJ2-3, with 7 bases that match TRBD2. V dropped 5 bases and J dropped 4; count of bases not matched to a gene: 9. This CDR3 contains 15 residues. CDR1 LNHDA and CDR2 SQIVND come from the germline V gene (reference sequence). The CDR3 DNA is TGTGCCAGTAGTTTGACGACTAGCTCTGCAGATACGCAGTATTTT. This encodes CASSLTTSSADTQYF.

The V gene is TRBV7-2, the J gene TRBJ2-2; tentative D call: TRBD2 (6 bases). CDR1 SGHTA and CDR2 FQGNSA come from the germline V gene. This CDR3 contains 14 residues. Trimming removed 1 base at V and 5 bases at J, with 8 bases between. CDR3 protein: CASSLDAGTGELFF. The DNA of the CDR3 is TGTGCCAGCAGCTTAGATGCGGGGACCGGGGAGCTGTTTTTT.